This TCR beta chain appears in the sequencing data of a study of Ad26.COV2.S vaccination and SARS-CoV-2 variants. This CDR3 has 14 residues. Trimming took 8 bases from V and 2 from J, leaving 13 bases between them. Germline loops: CDR1 MNHEY, CDR2 SVGAGI. Generated by immunoSEQ multiplex PCR, the TCRdb table keeps only in-frame clones and is missing some. The data show roughly 390,000 clones, with approximately 90% seen just once and 3% to 4.5% held by the top ten. Treatment indicated: 15 to 20 received Ad26.COV2.S at low or high dose, single or two shots; several received placebo; per-sample allocation not given. Specimen acquisition occurred on day 63 following the initial vaccine or placebo injection.

Source: peripheral blood, taken in a trial of Ad26.COV2.S vaccine versus placebo. V usage is TRBV6-5 and J usage is TRBJ1-5; tentatively, D is TRBD1 (5 bases). The sequence derives from a person aged 18-60 years who received the Ad26.COV2.S COVID-19 vaccine or a placebo. The CDR3 sequence is CASAESGGNQPQHF. CDR3 in DNA: TGTGCCAGCGCGGAGTCGGGGGGCAATCAGCCCCAGCATTTT.